The rows below give T cell receptor beta chains drawn from one sample of a study of cytomegalovirus exposure and HLA in healthy donors. This table comes from immunoSEQ multiplex PCR, and its TCRdb copy is limited to in-frame clones, with some not included. Of 110,000 to 150,000 clones in the sample, nearly 90% were seen once. Sequenced material: PBMCs. These receptors were obtained from a woman aged 18-29 years in good health and CMV-seropositive. Each CDR3 is given with its conserved first and last residue. D genes are given only for firm matches. Clone size appears in some rows only: once, few, many, or a class for an expanded clone.

CDR3 length	clone size	D gene	V gene	J gene	CDR3 DNA	CDR3 protein
15	NA	TRBD1	TRBV7-2	TRBJ1-6	TGTGCCAGCAGCTTAGGCCTCGACAGGGGTAAACCCCTCCACTTT	CASSLGLDRGKPLHF
14	NA	NA	TRBV7-2	TRBJ2-7	TGTGCCAGCAGCTTAGAACAGGGGGGGTCCGAGCAGTACTTC	CASSLEQGGSEQYF
14	NA	NA	TRBV27	TRBJ2-7	TGTGCCAGCAGTTCGGGTTTAGGGAGCTACGAGCAGTACTTC	CASSSGLGSYEQYF
13	once	NA	TRBV6-5	TRBJ1-2	TGTGCCAGCACCCAGGGGACCCTTGGCGGCTACACCTTC	CASTQGTLGGYTF
14	NA	NA	TRBV9	TRBJ1-2	TGTGCCAGCAGCGTAGCGTTGGGAGCAGAGGGCTACACCTTC	CASSVALGAEGYTF
14	NA	NA	TRBV11-2	TRBJ2-2	TGTGCCAGCAGCTTAACACCAAACACCGGGGAGCTGTTTTTT	CASSLTPNTGELFF
16	NA	TRBD2	TRBV11-2	TRBJ2-5	TGTGCCAGCAGCTTAGAACTAGCGAGGTTAAGAGAGACCCAGTACTTC	CASSLELARLRETQYF
12	NA	NA	TRBV7-9	TRBJ1-1	TGTGCCAGCAGCTTGCTACAGGGCTTTCCTTTCTTT	CASSLLQGFPFF
15	NA	TRBD1	TRBV4-2	TRBJ1-2	TGTGCCAGCAGCCAAGATATGCGGGACAGATATGGCTACACCTTC	CASSQDMRDRYGYTF
14	NA	TRBD2	TRBV27	TRBJ2-7	TGTGCCAGCAGTGTGAGCGGGGGGCCCTACGAGCAGTACTTC	CASSVSGGPYEQYF
15	NA	NA	TRBV30	TRBJ1-4	TGTGCCTGGAGTAGTCCGGTATCAACTAATGAAAAACTGTTTTTT	CAWSSPVSTNEKLFF
17	NA	TRBD2	TRBV28	TRBJ2-7	TGTGCCAGCAGTTCGCTAGCGGGGACTCTAGGAGCCTACGAGCAGTACTTC	CASSSLAGTLGAYEQYF
16	NA	NA	TRBV4-1	TRBJ2-2	TGCGCCAGCAGCCAAGAGGGCCTGAAGAACACCGGGGAGCTGTTTTTT	CASSQEGLKNTGELFF
17	NA	TRBD2	TRBV4-2	TRBJ2-2	TGTGCCAGCAGCCTCCCGCCGGGACTAGAGAGCACCGGGGAGCTGTTTTTT	CASSLPPGLESTGELFF
13	NA	NA	TRBV6-1	TRBJ1-1	TGTGCCAGCAGTGAATCGGTGAACACTGAAGCTTTCTTT	CASSESVNTEAFF
12	NA	NA	TRBV2	TRBJ1-1	TGTGCCAGCGGAACGGGGTTATCCGAAGCTTTCTTT	CASGTGLSEAFF
14	NA	NA	TRBV5-1	TRBJ1-1	TGCGCCAGCAGCCCTCCGGGGGAGAGTACTGAAGCTTTCTTT	CASSPPGESTEAFF
16	NA	NA	TRBV6-1	TRBJ2-3	TGTGCCAGCAGTGAAGAGGTATCTAGCGGCACAGATACGCAGTATTTT	CASSEEVSSGTDTQYF
16	NA	NA	TRBV6-5	TRBJ2-2	TGTGCCAGCAGTTACTCGGTAGATAAGAACACCGGGGAGCTGTTTTTT	CASSYSVDKNTGELFF
14	NA	NA	TRBV11-2	TRBJ1-1	TGTGCCAGCAGCTTAGTGGGAGGGAACACTGAAGCTTTCTTT	CASSLVGGNTEAFF
17	NA	NA	TRBV7-2	TRBJ2-4	TGTGCCAGCAGCTTAGTTGGGGGGAGAGGAACCAAAAACATTCAGTACTTC	CASSLVGGRGTKNIQYF
12	NA	NA	TRBV7-9	TRBJ1-1	TGTGCCAGCAGCCTAAGCTGGACTGAAGCTTTCTTT	CASSLSWTEAFF
15	NA	TRBD1	TRBV5-4	TRBJ1-4	TGTGCCAGCAGCAACCCGGGACAGGGGAATGAGAAACTGTTTTTT	CASSNPGQGNEKLFF
15	NA	NA	TRBV25-1	TRBJ2-5	TGTGCCAGCAGCGACCCCGGGGGGCGTCAAGAGACCCAGTACTTC	CASSDPGGRQETQYF
15	NA	TRBD1	TRBV5-1	TRBJ2-7	TGCGCCAGCAGCCCTGGACAGGGGCTAACCTACGAGCAGTACTTC	CASSPGQGLTYEQYF
15	once	NA	TRBV18	TRBJ2-3	TGTGCCAGCTCACCTTCAGGAAAGGGCACAGATACGCAGTATTTT	CASSPSGKGTDTQYF
15	NA	NA	TRBV9	TRBJ1-5	TGTGCCAGCAACCCGACAGGTAATAGCAATCAGCCCCAGCATTTT	CASNPTGNSNQPQHF
14	NA	NA	TRBV6-5	TRBJ2-2	TGTGCCAGCAGCAGTACCACCCTGACCGGGGAGCTGTTTTTT	CASSSTTLTGELFF
12	NA	NA	TRBV7-9	TRBJ1-2	TGTGCCAGCAGCTCTAGGGGGAGCGGCTACACCTTC	CASSSRGSGYTF
13	NA	TRBD2	TRBV5-6	TRBJ2-7	TGTGCCAGCAGCTGGGGACTAAACTACGAGCAGTACTTC	CASSWGLNYEQYF
13	NA	NA	TRBV2	TRBJ1-2	TGTGCCAGCAGATCCCGACAGAACTATGGCTACACCTTC	CASRSRQNYGYTF
17	once	NA	TRBV5-4	TRBJ2-1	TGTGCCAGCAGTCTGGGGACCACGGGGGTTACGTACAATGAGCAGTTCTTC	CASSLGTTGVTYNEQFF
14	NA	TRBD1	TRBV11-2	TRBJ1-2	TGTGCCAGCAGCTTAGCGTTCCAGGGGGTTGGCTACACCTTC	CASSLAFQGVGYTF
15	NA	NA	TRBV4-1	TRBJ1-4	TGCGCCAGCAGCCAAGGGGCCAGGGGTGGAGAAAAACTGTTTTTT	CASSQGARGGEKLFF
15	NA	NA	TRBV10-1	TRBJ1-5	TGCGCCAGCAGTGACCTACAGGGTTGCAATCAGCCCCAGCATTTT	CASSDLQGCNQPQHF
14	NA	TRBD1	TRBV5-6	TRBJ2-5	TGTGCCAGCAGCTCCGGGGACAGGGTGGAGACCCAGTACTTC	CASSSGDRVETQYF
12	NA	NA	TRBV7-8	TRBJ2-7	TGTGCCAGCAGCCATGACAGTGACGAGCAGTACTTC	CASSHDSDEQYF
15	NA	TRBD2	TRBV6-5	TRBJ2-3	TGTGCCAGCAGTACTAGCGGGGGCCGCACAGATACGCAGTATTTT	CASSTSGGRTDTQYF
15	NA	NA	TRBV11-2	TRBJ2-5	TGTGCCAGCAGCCGGAAGGCGGGGTACCAAGAGACCCAGTACTTC	CASSRKAGYQETQYF
14	NA	NA	TRBV28	TRBJ2-7	TGTGCCAGCAGGGTTCCAACGGAGACCTACGAGCAGTACTTC	CASRVPTETYEQYF
14	NA	NA	TRBV5-1	TRBJ2-7	TGCGCCAGCAGCTGGGGACACGAATCCTACGAGCAGTACTTC	CASSWGHESYEQYF
14	NA	NA	TRBV7-3	TRBJ2-3	TGTGCCAGCAGCGCTGAAGGGGGAGCAGATACGCAGTATTTT	CASSAEGGADTQYF
15	NA	TRBD1	TRBV28	TRBJ1-1	TGTGCCAGCAGTTTAAGCCCGCGACAGGGAAAAGAAGCTTTCTTT	CASSLSPRQGKEAFF
12	NA	NA	TRBV30	TRBJ2-7	TGTGCCTGGAGTAACCACAGGCTCTGGCAGTACTTC	CAWSNHRLWQYF
15	NA	TRBD1	TRBV7-9	TRBJ1-3	TGTGCCAGCAGGGTTACAGGGGAAACTGGAAACACCATATATTTT	CASRVTGETGNTIYF
15	NA	NA	TRBV19	TRBJ1-1	TGTGCCAGTAGTATCAGGGCAGGGGAGAACACTGAAGCTTTCTTT	CASSIRAGENTEAFF
14	NA	NA	TRBV10-3	TRBJ1-5	TGTGCCATCAGTGAGTCGACTGATAATCAGCCCCAGCATTTT	CAISESTDNQPQHF
20	NA	NA	TRBV4-1	TRBJ2-1	TGCGCCAGCAGCCAATGGGCAGGGGTGTACCAAAAGGGGCTTAAGGATGAGCAGTTCTTC	CASSQWAGVYQKGLKDEQFF
16	once	TRBD2	TRBV19	TRBJ2-5	TGTGCCAGTAGTATTAGATCTGCGGGGGTTAAAGAGACCCAGTACTTC	CASSIRSAGVKETQYF
15	NA	NA	TRBV5-8	TRBJ1-6	TGTGCCAGCAGCTTGGCCCTCAGGGCCAGTTCACCCCTCCACTTT	CASSLALRASSPLHF
14	NA	TRBD2	TRBV7-2	TRBJ2-5	TGTGCCAGCAGCCGTAGCGGGGTTATACAGACCCAGTACTTC	CASSRSGVIQTQYF
13	NA	NA	TRBV30	TRBJ2-5	TGTGCCTGGAGTTGGGGGGTACAAGAGACCCAGTACTTC	CAWSWGVQETQYF
15	NA	TRBD2	TRBV28	TRBJ2-5	TGTGCCAGCACCACGGAGCGGGAGCCCCAAGAGACCCAGTACTTC	CASTTEREPQETQYF